The clone carrying this T cell receptor beta chain was observed a handful of times. Its antigen is unidentified. The ends were cut back, 5 bases at V and 8 bases at J, with 15 bases in the middle. The CDR3 is 13 amino acids. Germline-derived CDR1 and CDR2 are SGHTA and FQGNSA. Profiled with immunoSEQ multiplex PCR; TCRdb holds only in-frame clones, not every one. The sample shows about a million clones, 75% of them seen only once. The sample comes from a study of shared clonotypes between healthy human individuals. Study results and caveats: Researchers sampled blood only, noting tissue repertoires likely differ.

Sequenced input: memory CD4+ T cells sorted from blood. Subset of the sample: CD45RA-negative fraction. This TCR was recovered from a man aged 18 to 29 in good health. The genes are TRBV7-2 and TRBJ1-2, with D maybe TRBD1 (6 bases). The CDR3 loop is CASSASLTGGYTF. CDR3 DNA: TGTGCCAGCAGCGCGTCCCTTACAGGGGGCTACACCTTC.